A selection of T cell receptor beta chains follows, all from one sample in a study of blood T cells in healthy people across ages. A single record per CDR3 protein comes from TCRdb applying MiXCR to the 5' RACE reads. The data show over 1,300,000 distinct CDR3 sequences, around 55% seen once. The sample taken for sequencing was blood. The receptor source for this set is a man between 18 and 35 years old in good health. The conserved cysteine and the conserved F or W are not part of the CDR3 here.

cdr3_aa	cdr3_length	v_call	j_call
ASSQEQGPNYEQY	13	TRBV4-1	-
ASSPYRTRINADVQY	15	TRBV12-3/TRBV12-4	TRBJ2-3
ASSYHRDRSDYGYT	14	TRBV6-2/TRBV6-3	TRBJ1-2
ASSPHEGVETQY	12	TRBV7-9	TRBJ2-5
ASSLDRGQAYEQY	13	TRBV5-5	TRBJ2-7
ASRDRLGQETQY	12	TRBV5-1	TRBJ2-5
ASSFGGENIQY	11	TRBV25-1	TRBJ2-4
ASSWSLAGGYASTDTQY	17	TRBV7-6	TRBJ2-3
SARDQTNTEAF	11	TRBV20-1	TRBJ1-1
SAKEGGLYGYT	11	TRBV20-1	TRBJ1-2
SAEMDAVGGYT	11	TRBV29-1	TRBJ1-2
ATSDWTGGEQY	11	TRBV24-1	TRBJ2-4
SARGRAEISYGYT	13	TRBV20-1	TRBJ1-2
ASSHNLLLPDTQY	13	TRBV12-3/TRBV12-4	TRBJ2-3
ASSFRVVRYNEQF	13	TRBV7-2	TRBJ2-1
ASSYSSTKGEKLF	13	TRBV6-5	TRBJ1-4
AAEGQGGYEQY	11	TRBV11-2	-
ASSSYRGPAF	10	TRBV27	TRBJ1-1
ASSLVALDGYT	11	TRBV5-1	TRBJ1-2
ASTDSSETQY	10	TRBV3-1	TRBJ2-5
ASSQDITGANVLT	13	TRBV3-1	TRBJ2-6
AISGDSGDGYT	11	TRBV10-3	TRBJ1-2
ASSDMWNTGELF	12	TRBV6-1	TRBJ2-2
ASSLASLLSGANVLT	15	TRBV11-1	TRBJ2-6
ASSYTGTITDTQY	13	TRBV5-5	TRBJ2-3
ASRSGQPSSYEQY	13	TRBV27	TRBJ2-7
ASSFAGQNQPQH	12	TRBV7-9	TRBJ1-5
ASSLASGETDTQY	13	TRBV7-2	TRBJ2-3
ATTELGWVDTQY	12	TRBV28	-
ASSVGTSGGELF	12	TRBV9	TRBJ2-2
ASSYSSRQYHQPQH	14	TRBV6-2/TRBV6-3	TRBJ1-5
ASSPNPGLARYEQY	14	TRBV27	TRBJ2-7
ASSQDSPGLAANEQF	15	TRBV4-1	-
SARDPTSGEWYNEQY	15	TRBV29-1	TRBJ2-7
ASSGERMYEQY	11	TRBV6-1	TRBJ2-7
ASSESADYYGVTQY	14	TRBV25-1	TRBJ2-5
ASSLWGASGEQY	12	TRBV7-2	-
ASSYSESSGGTDTQY	15	TRBV6-2/TRBV6-3	TRBJ2-3
ASSTDTYSPLH	11	TRBV6-2/TRBV6-3	TRBJ1-6
ASSYSGQGGYGYT	13	TRBV6-5	TRBJ1-2
ASSTAGQQNTEAF	13	TRBV18	TRBJ1-1
SARYTDTQY	9	TRBV20-1	TRBJ2-3
ASSLEGRVYEQY	12	TRBV7-2	TRBJ2-7
ASRYAGTRTYEQY	13	TRBV28	TRBJ2-7
ASGLLTRDRGDYEQY	15	TRBV12-5	TRBJ2-7
ASSLAPAAGYT	11	TRBV7-2	TRBJ1-2
ASSSIASAYEQY	12	TRBV7-2	TRBJ2-7
ASGLAPSGIGDEQF	14	TRBV11-2	TRBJ2-1
ASSIARQGYEQY	12	TRBV28	-
ATSRVNNEQF	10	TRBV15	TRBJ2-1
ASSSSLPGDTQY	12	TRBV6-5	TRBJ2-3
ASSQDRSRVYEQY	13	TRBV4-3	-
ASSQEIAGATTGELF	15	TRBV4-3	TRBJ2-2
ASVAVIGHEQF	11	TRBV25-1	TRBJ2-1
ASSLSWSTDTQY	12	TRBV27	TRBJ2-3